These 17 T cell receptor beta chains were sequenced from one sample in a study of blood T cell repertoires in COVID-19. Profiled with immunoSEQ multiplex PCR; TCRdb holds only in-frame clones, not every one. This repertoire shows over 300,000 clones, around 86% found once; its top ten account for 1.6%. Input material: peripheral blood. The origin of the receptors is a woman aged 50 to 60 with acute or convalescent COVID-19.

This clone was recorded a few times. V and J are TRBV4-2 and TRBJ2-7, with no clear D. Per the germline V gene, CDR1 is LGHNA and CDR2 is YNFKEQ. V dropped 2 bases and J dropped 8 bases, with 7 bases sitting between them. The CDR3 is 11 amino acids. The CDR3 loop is CASSQRSKQYF. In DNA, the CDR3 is TGTGCCAGCAGCCAACGGTCGAAGCAGTACTTC.

The CDR3 region is CATSDPSGRGQETQYF. The CDR3 bases are TGTGCCACCAGTGACCCTAGCGGGAGGGGTCAAGAGACCCAGTACTTC. This rearrangement joins TRBV24-1 to TRBJ2-5; TRBD2 matches at 12 bases. This CDR3 has 16 amino acids. J gave up 2 bases and V 4 bases, and 4 bases lay outside the gene matches. Per the germline V gene, CDR1 is KGHDR and CDR2 is SFDVKD.

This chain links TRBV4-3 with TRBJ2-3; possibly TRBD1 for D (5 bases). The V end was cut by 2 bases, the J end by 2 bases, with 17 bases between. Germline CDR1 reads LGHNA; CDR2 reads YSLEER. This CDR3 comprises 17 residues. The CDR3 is CASSQKGRRNPTDTQYF. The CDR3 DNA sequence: TGCGCCAGCAGCCAAAAGGGGCGTCGGAACCCCACAGATACGCAGTATTTT.

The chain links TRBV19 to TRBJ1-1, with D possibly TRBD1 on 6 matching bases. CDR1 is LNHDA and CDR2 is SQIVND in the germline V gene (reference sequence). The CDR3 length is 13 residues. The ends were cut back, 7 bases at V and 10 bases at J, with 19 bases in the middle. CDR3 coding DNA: TGTGCCAGTATCTTCCGGGACACAGACGGAGCTTTCTTT. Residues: CASIFRDTDGAFF.

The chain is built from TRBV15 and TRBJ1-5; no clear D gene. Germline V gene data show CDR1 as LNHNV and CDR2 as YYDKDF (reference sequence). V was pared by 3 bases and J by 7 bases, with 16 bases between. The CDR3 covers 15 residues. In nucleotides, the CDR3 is TGTGCCACCAGCAGGGACCGGGCCTCGGGACAGCCCCAGCATTTT. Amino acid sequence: CATSRDRASGQPQHF. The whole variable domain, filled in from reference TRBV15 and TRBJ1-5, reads DAMVIQNPRYQVTQFGKPVTLSCSQTLNHNVMYWYQQKSSQAPKLLFHYYDKDFNNEADTPDNFQSRRPNTSFCFLDIRSPGLGDTAMYLCATSRDRASGQPQHFGDGTRLSIL.

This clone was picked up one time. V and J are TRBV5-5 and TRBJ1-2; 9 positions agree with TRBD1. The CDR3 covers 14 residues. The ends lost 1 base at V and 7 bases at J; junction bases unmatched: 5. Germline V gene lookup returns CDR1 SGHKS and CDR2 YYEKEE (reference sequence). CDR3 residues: CASSLTGGDGGYTF. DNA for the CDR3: TGTGCCAGCAGCTTGACAGGGGGCGACGGTGGCTACACCTTC.

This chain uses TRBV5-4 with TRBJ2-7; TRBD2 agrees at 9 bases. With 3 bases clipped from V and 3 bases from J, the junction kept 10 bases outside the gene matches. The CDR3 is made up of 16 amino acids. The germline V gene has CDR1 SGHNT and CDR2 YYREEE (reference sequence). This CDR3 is CASSSYLAGEGYEQYF. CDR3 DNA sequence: TGTGCCAGCAGCTCCTATTTAGCGGGAGAGGGCTACGAGCAGTACTTC.

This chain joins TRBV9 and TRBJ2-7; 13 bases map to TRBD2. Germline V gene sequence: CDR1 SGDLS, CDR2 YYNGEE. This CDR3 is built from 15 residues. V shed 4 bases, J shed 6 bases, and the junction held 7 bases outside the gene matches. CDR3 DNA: TGTGCCAGCAGCATCGGACTAGCGGGAGCAGGCGAGCAGTACTTC. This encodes CASSIGLAGAGEQYF.

For the CDR3, the DNA is TGTGCCAGCAGCGGCCGGGACAGGGGCGTCCAAGAGACCCAGTACTTC. Protein: CASSGRDRGVQETQYF. The rearrangement links TRBV5-4 to TRBJ2-5, with 10 bases aligning to TRBD1. Per the germline V gene, CDR1 is SGHNT and CDR2 is YYREEE (reference sequence). The junction had 7 bases not matched to a gene; V was cut back by 4 bases and J by 1 base. CDR3 length: 16 residues. The full variable domain, in which reference TRBV5-4 and TRBJ2-5 provide the parts outside the CDR3, is ETGVTQSPTHLIKTRGQQVTLRCSSQSGHNTVSWYQQALGQGPQFIFQYYREEENGRGNFPPRFSGLQFPNYSSELNVNALELDDSALYLCASSGRDRGVQETQYFGPGTRLLVL.

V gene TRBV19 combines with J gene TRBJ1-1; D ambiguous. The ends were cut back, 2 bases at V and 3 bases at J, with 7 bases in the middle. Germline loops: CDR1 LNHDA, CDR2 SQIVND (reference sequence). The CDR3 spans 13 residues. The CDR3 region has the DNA TGTGCCAGTAGTATACGTCAGTACACTGAAGCTTTCTTT. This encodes CASSIRQYTEAFF.

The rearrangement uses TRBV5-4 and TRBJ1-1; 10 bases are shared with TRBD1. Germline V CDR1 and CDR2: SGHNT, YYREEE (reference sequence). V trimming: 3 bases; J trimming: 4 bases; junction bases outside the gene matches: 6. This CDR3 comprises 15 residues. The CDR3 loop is CASSSRDRGSTEAFF. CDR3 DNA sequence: TGTGCCAGCAGCTCACGGGACAGGGGTAGCACTGAAGCTTTCTTT. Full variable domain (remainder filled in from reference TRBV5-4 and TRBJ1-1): ETGVTQSPTHLIKTRGQQVTLRCSSQSGHNTVSWYQQALGQGPQFIFQYYREEENGRGNFPPRFSGLQFPNYSSELNVNALELDDSALYLCASSSRDRGSTEAFFGQGTRLTVV.

This CDR3 is CASSQEHRENEKLFF. CDR3 coding DNA: TGTGCCAGCAGCCAAGAGCACAGGGAAAATGAAAAACTGTTTTTT. The chain has TRBV4-2 and TRBJ1-4; the D gene is possibly TRBD1 (6 bases). Germline loops: CDR1 LGHNA, CDR2 YNFKEQ. V lost 0 bases and J 5 bases, leaving 10 bases between the germline ends. The CDR3 has 15 residues.

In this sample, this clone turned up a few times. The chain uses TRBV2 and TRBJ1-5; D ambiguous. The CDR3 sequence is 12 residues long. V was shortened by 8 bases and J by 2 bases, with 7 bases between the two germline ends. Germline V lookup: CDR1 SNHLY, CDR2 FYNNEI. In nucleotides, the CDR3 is TGTGCCAGCTCCCGTGGCAATCAGCCCCAGCATTTT. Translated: CASSRGNQPQHF.

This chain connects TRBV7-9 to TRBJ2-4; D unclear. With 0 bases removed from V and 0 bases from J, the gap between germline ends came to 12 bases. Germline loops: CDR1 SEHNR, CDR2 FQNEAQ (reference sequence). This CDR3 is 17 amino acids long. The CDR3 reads CASSLARGTIAKNIQYF. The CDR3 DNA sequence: TGTGCCAGCAGCTTAGCGCGCGGTACGATAGCCAAAAACATTCAGTACTTC. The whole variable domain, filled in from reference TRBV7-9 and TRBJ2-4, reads DTGVSQNPRHKITKRGQNVTFRCDPISEHNRLYWYRQTLGQGPEFLTYFQNEAQLEKSRLLSDRFSAERPKGSFSTLEIQRTEQGDSAMYLCASSLARGTIAKNIQYFGAGTRLSVL.

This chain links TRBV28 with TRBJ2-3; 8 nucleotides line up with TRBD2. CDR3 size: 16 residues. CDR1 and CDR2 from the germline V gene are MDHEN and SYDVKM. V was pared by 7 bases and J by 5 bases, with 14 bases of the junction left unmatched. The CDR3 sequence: CASNGPGAGGRDTQYF. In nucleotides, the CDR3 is TGTGCCAGCAATGGCCCCGGGGCGGGAGGCAGAGATACGCAGTATTTT.

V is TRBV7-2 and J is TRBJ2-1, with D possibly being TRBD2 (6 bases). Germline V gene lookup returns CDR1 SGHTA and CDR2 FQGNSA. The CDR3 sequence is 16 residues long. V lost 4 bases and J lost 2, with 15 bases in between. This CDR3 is CASSSSAQITYNEQFF. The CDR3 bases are TGTGCCAGCAGCTCTAGCGCCCAAATTACCTACAATGAGCAGTTCTTC. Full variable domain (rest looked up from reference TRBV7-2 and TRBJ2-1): GAGVSQSPSNKVTEKGKDVELRCDPISGHTALYWYRQSLGQGLEFLIYFQGNSAPDKSGLPSDRFSAERTGGSVSTLTIQRTQQEDSAVYLCASSSSAQITYNEQFFGPGTRLTVL.

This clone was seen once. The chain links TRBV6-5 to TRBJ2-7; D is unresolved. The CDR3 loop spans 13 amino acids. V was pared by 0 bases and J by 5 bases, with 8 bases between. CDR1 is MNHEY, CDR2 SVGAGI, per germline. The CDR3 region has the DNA TGTGCCAGCAGTTACTCGTCAGAAGACGAGCAGTACTTC. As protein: CASSYSSEDEQYF.